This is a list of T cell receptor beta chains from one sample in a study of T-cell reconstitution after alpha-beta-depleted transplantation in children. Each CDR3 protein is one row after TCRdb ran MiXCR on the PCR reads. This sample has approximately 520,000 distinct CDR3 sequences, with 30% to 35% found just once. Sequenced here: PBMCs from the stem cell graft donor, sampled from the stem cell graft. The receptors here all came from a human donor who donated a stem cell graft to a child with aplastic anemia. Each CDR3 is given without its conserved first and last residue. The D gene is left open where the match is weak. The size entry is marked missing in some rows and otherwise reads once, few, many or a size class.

CDR3aa: ASSNWAETQY; len: 10; j_gene: TRBJ2-5; abundance: NA; v_gene: TRBV2; d_gene: NA
CDR3aa: ASNRDSNQPQH; len: 11; j_gene: TRBJ1-5; abundance: NA; v_gene: TRBV19; d_gene: NA
CDR3aa: SARDSRTGVQPQH; len: 13; j_gene: TRBJ1-5; abundance: NA; v_gene: TRBV20-1; d_gene: TRBD1
CDR3aa: ASSLGLFSGELF; len: 12; j_gene: TRBJ2-2; abundance: NA; v_gene: TRBV7-8; d_gene: NA
CDR3aa: ASSFRSGYSTDTQY; len: 14; j_gene: TRBJ2-3; abundance: few; v_gene: TRBV7-2; d_gene: TRBD2
CDR3aa: ASSLTITDTQY; len: 11; j_gene: TRBJ2-3; abundance: few; v_gene: TRBV5-1; d_gene: NA
CDR3aa: ASSRAGQGDTEAF; len: 13; j_gene: TRBJ1-1; abundance: NA; v_gene: TRBV3-1; d_gene: TRBD1
CDR3aa: ATTGFSWGNQPQH; len: 13; j_gene: TRBJ1-5; abundance: NA; v_gene: TRBV6-2/TRBV6-3; d_gene: NA
CDR3aa: ASSLEQHTEAF; len: 11; j_gene: TRBJ1-1; abundance: few; v_gene: TRBV5-4; d_gene: NA
CDR3aa: ASLPGPGAGELF; len: 12; j_gene: TRBJ2-2; abundance: NA; v_gene: TRBV6-4; d_gene: NA
CDR3aa: SASLASMNTEAF; len: 12; j_gene: TRBJ1-1; abundance: NA; v_gene: TRBV20-1; d_gene: NA
CDR3aa: SANGQFSNTGELF; len: 13; j_gene: TRBJ2-2; abundance: NA; v_gene: TRBV20-1; d_gene: NA
CDR3aa: ASSLAWTAPYEQY; len: 13; j_gene: TRBJ2-7; abundance: few; v_gene: TRBV7-9; d_gene: NA
CDR3aa: ASRADVWQADEETQY; len: 15; j_gene: TRBJ2-5; abundance: NA; v_gene: TRBV7-2; d_gene: NA
CDR3aa: ASSSDRGSYNSPLH; len: 14; j_gene: TRBJ1-6; abundance: few; v_gene: TRBV5-1; d_gene: TRBD1
CDR3aa: ASSQDLTDYGYT; len: 12; j_gene: TRBJ1-2; abundance: NA; v_gene: TRBV4-3; d_gene: NA
CDR3aa: ASRGGVRTEAF; len: 11; j_gene: TRBJ1-1; abundance: few; v_gene: TRBV12-3/TRBV12-4; d_gene: NA
CDR3aa: ASSPAPRTDSPLH; len: 13; j_gene: TRBJ1-6; abundance: few; v_gene: TRBV4-3; d_gene: NA
CDR3aa: SARPGDSYNEQF; len: 12; j_gene: TRBJ2-1; abundance: few; v_gene: TRBV20-1; d_gene: NA
CDR3aa: ASSTGGLLNTEAF; len: 13; j_gene: TRBJ1-1; abundance: NA; v_gene: TRBV6-5; d_gene: NA
CDR3aa: ASSRSQATSYNEQF; len: 14; j_gene: TRBJ2-1; abundance: NA; v_gene: TRBV5-5; d_gene: NA
CDR3aa: ASSLSSSGYNNEQF; len: 14; j_gene: TRBJ2-1; abundance: NA; v_gene: TRBV7-2; d_gene: NA